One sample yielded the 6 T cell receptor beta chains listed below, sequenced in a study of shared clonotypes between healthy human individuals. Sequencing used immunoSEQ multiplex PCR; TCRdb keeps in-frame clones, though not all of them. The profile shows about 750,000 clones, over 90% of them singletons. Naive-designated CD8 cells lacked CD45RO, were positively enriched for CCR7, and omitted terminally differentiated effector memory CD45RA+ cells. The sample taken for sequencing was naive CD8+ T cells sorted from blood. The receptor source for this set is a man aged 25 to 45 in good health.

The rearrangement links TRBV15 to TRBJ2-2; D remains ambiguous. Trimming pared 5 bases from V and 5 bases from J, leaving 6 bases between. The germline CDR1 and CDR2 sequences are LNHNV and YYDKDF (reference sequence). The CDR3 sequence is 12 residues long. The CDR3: CATSDGTGELFF. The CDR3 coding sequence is TGTGCCACCAGCGACGGAACCGGGGAGCTGTTTTTT.

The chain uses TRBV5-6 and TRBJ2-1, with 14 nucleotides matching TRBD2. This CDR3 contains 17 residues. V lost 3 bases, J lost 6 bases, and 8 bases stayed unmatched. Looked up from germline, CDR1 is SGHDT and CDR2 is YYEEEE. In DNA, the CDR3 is TGTGCCAGCAGCTGGTCCGGGACTAGCGGGAGACTCAATGAGCAGTTCTTC. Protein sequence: CASSWSGTSGRLNEQFF.

Here the CDR3 reads CASSAQQGLRYEQYF. Here the CDR3 DNA reads TGTGCCAGCAGCGCACAACAGGGCTTGAGGTACGAGCAGTACTTC. This chain joins TRBV7-6 and TRBJ2-7; possibly TRBD1 for D (6 bases). The CDR3 sequence is 15 residues long. V lost 5 bases and J lost 4, with 18 bases in between. Germline V gene lookup returns CDR1 SGHVS and CDR2 FNYEAQ. Full variable domain (rest looked up from reference TRBV7-6 and TRBJ2-7): GAGVSQSPRYKVTKRGQDVALRCDPISGHVSLYWYRQALGQGPEFLTYFNYEAQQDKSGLPNDRFSAERPEGSISTLTIQRTEQRDSAMYRCASSAQQGLRYEQYFGPGTRLTVT.

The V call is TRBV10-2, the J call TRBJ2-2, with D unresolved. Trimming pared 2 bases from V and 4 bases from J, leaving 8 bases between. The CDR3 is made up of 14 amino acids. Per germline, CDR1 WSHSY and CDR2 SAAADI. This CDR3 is CASSERRATGELFF. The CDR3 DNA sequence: TGCGCCAGCAGTGAGCGACGGGCCACCGGGGAGCTGTTTTTT.

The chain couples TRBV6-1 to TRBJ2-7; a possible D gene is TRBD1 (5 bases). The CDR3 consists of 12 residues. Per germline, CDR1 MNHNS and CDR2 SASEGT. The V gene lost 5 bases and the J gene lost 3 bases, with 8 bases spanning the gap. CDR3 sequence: CASSWGHYEQYF. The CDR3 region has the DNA TGTGCCAGCAGTTGGGGCCACTACGAGCAGTACTTC.

CDR3 coding DNA: TGCAGCGTTGAAGGGGACAGGGGCTCTGGAGCTTTCTTT. Translated, it gives CSVEGDRGSGAFF. The rearrangement joins TRBV29-1 to TRBJ1-1; 10 bases agree with TRBD1. The germline gives CDR1 SQVTM, CDR2 ANQGSEA. The CDR3 is made up of 13 amino acids. With 1 base clipped from V and 10 bases from J, the junction kept 6 bases outside the gene matches.